This TCR beta chain was identified during a study of blood T cell repertoires in COVID-19 (dated by TCRdb to 2020 to 2022). With regard to the full study: The collaborator samples originated in the United States, Italy and Spain and spanned the acute and convalescent phases of COVID-19. The dataset comprised deeply sampled blood TCRbeta repertoires from subjects exposed to, actively infected with, or recovered from COVID-19. The material from the prospective study consisted of cDNA or gDNA derived from T cells, B-cell-depleted T cells, or PBMCs. The samples were drawn from two sources: the first 160 participants of the ongoing ImmuneRACE study, and approximately 1,300 subjects contributed by 6 global collaborators. HLA class I and class II types, where available, came from metadata supplied by the sample provider rather than from assay-based typing. The repertoires were released in a freely available public database intended as a resource for research on the immune response to SARS-CoV-2. A de-identified subject ID, COVID-19 status, age in years and sex were almost always included in the sample metadata. Broader findings and caveats from the paper: The amount of clinical and demographic metadata varied by source and participant and was provided uncurated.

In the prospective study, participants were 18 to 89 years old, resided in about two dozen geographic areas of the United States, and were enrolled through a virtual design. In the prospective study, participants were assigned to cohorts based on the clinical history participants reported in a screening survey and a study questionnaire. For ImmuneRACE Cohort 3, a participant was defined as recovered based on two consecutive negative NP/OP PCR tests, clearance by a healthcare professional, or resolution of symptoms. In the prospective study, whole blood, serum and a nasopharyngeal or oropharyngeal swab were collected from each participant by mobile phlebotomists. Additional blood draws and questionnaires over an approximately two-month period could optionally be provided by prospective study participants. Blood samples from the prospective study were shipped frozen or at room temperature prior to DNA extraction.

From its cysteine to its phenylalanine, the CDR3 spans 14 amino acids. Here the CDR3 DNA is all that survives: 42 bases in frame from base 1. Trimming at the junction amounts to 5 bases on V and 12 bases on J, and the germline ends lie 20 bases apart. According to the germline V gene (reference sequence), CDR1 reads LNHDA and CDR2 reads SQIVND. This clone appeared a few times. No cognate antigen has been identified for it. It has no much larger one-base neighbor in the sample; base qualities were not kept. TCRbeta CDR3 regions were amplified from genomic DNA by means of the immunoSEQ Assay, a bias-controlled multiplex PCR. Turning to the authors' computational methods: The number of nucleated cells in each sample was estimated from the amplification of reference gene primers within the assay. Sequence reads were collapsed and filtered to measure the absolute abundance of every unique TCRbeta CDR3 rearrangement. For each sample, productive Simpson clonality was calculated as the square root of Simpson's diversity index over productive rearrangements. This is the immuneACCESS table as TCRdb keeps it, with only in-frame sequences that have V and J called. A part of the clones is gone; compared with another copy, unresolved V genes explain less than half, and the rest is unexplained. V and J calls and clone size are copied from that table; D and trimming were computed from the DNA. The sample has 450,000 to 500,000 clones on record, roughly 87% of them singletons. Clones ranked in the top ten supply approximately 0.7% of the sample.

The sequenced material came from PBMCs or T cells enriched from blood (not recorded which). The receptor was derived from a woman between 18 and 30 years old who had recovered from COVID-19. The chain is assembled from TRBV19 and TRBJ1-5; the D gene identity is not certain. The CDR3 region reads CASSPGSRGTDQHF. Here is the DNA: TGTGCCAGTAGTCCGGGATCACGGGGAACGGACCAGCATTTT. The variable domain in full, with residues beyond the CDR3 obtained from the reference TRBV19 and TRBJ1-5 genes, is DGGITQSPKYLFRKEGQNVTLSCEQNLNHDAMYWYRQDPGQGLRLIYYSQIVNDFQKGDIAEGYSVSREKKESFPLTVTSAQKNPTAFYLCASSPGSRGTDQHFGDGTRLSIL.